These T cell receptor beta chains were read from a single sample in a study of blood T cell repertoires in COVID-19. Here immunoSEQ multiplex PCR was the method, and the copy in TCRdb shows in-frame clones only, minus some. The sample contains some 88,000 clones, about 76% of which appear only once. Sequencing was carried out using peripheral blood. The receptor source for this set is a human donor in a cohort sampled during active COVID-19. Each CDR3 is given with its conserved first and last residue. The order of the fields is V gene, D gene, J gene, clone size, CDR3 protein, CDR3 DNA. D genes are given only for firm matches. Clone size is given for some rows only: seen once, a few or many times, or a class if the clone is expanded.

v_call: TRBV28
d_call: NA
j_call: TRBJ1-1
clone_size: once
cdr3_aa: CASRRQDVKAFF
cdr3_nt: TGTGCCAGCAGACGACAGGACGTCAAAGCTTTCTTT

v_call: TRBV20-1
d_call: TRBD2
j_call: TRBJ2-7
clone_size: few
cdr3_aa: CSASRLAGDPYEQYF
cdr3_nt: TGCAGTGCTAGTCGTCTAGCGGGAGACCCTTACGAGCAGTACTTC

v_call: TRBV28
d_call: TRBD1
j_call: TRBJ1-2
clone_size: NA
cdr3_aa: CASSLWAGTGYNYGYTF
cdr3_nt: TGTGCCAGCAGTTTATGGGCCGGGACAGGGTACAACTATGGCTACACCTTC

v_call: TRBV11-2
d_call: NA
j_call: TRBJ1-5
clone_size: NA
cdr3_aa: CASSLSRTASQPQHF
cdr3_nt: TGTGCCAGCAGCTTGTCTCGGACAGCCAGTCAGCCCCAGCATTTT

v_call: TRBV28
d_call: TRBD2
j_call: TRBJ2-6
clone_size: NA
cdr3_aa: CASSPGLAGNSGANVLTF
cdr3_nt: TGTGCCAGCAGTCCCGGACTAGCGGGAAACTCTGGGGCCAACGTCCTGACTTTC

v_call: TRBV19
d_call: TRBD1
j_call: TRBJ2-6
clone_size: few
cdr3_aa: CASTRGQGDRASGANVLTF
cdr3_nt: TGTGCCAGTACCCGGGGTCAGGGGGACAGAGCCTCTGGGGCCAACGTCCTGACTTTC

v_call: TRBV7-2
d_call: NA
j_call: TRBJ2-7
clone_size: NA
cdr3_aa: CASSLSGYEQYF
cdr3_nt: TGTGCCAGCAGCCTATCGGGGTATGAGCAGTACTTC

v_call: TRBV19
d_call: NA
j_call: TRBJ2-3
clone_size: NA
cdr3_aa: CASSTDGVTDTQYF
cdr3_nt: TGTGCCAGTAGCACCGACGGGGTCACAGATACGCAGTATTTT

v_call: TRBV14
d_call: NA
j_call: TRBJ2-1
clone_size: once
cdr3_aa: CASSLERVTRAYEQFF
cdr3_nt: TGTGCCAGCAGCCTGGAGCGAGTAACCAGGGCATATGAGCAGTTCTTC

v_call: TRBV2
d_call: TRBD2
j_call: TRBJ2-7
clone_size: NA
cdr3_aa: CASIFLAGYEQYF
cdr3_nt: TGTGCCAGCATTTTTCTAGCGGGATACGAGCAGTACTTC

v_call: TRBV19
d_call: TRBD2
j_call: TRBJ2-1
clone_size: NA
cdr3_aa: CASSPHGTSGRDNEQFF
cdr3_nt: TGTGCCAGTAGTCCCCATGGCACTAGCGGGAGGGACAATGAGCAGTTCTTC

v_call: TRBV2
d_call: NA
j_call: TRBJ2-5
clone_size: NA
cdr3_aa: CASSEFMFQETQYF
cdr3_nt: TGTGCCAGCAGTGAATTTATGTTCCAAGAGACCCAGTACTTC

v_call: TRBV5-1
d_call: TRBD1
j_call: TRBJ2-1
clone_size: NA
cdr3_aa: CASSLTGAPSYNEQFF
cdr3_nt: TGCGCCAGCAGCTTGACAGGGGCCCCTTCGTACAATGAGCAGTTCTTC

v_call: TRBV28
d_call: NA
j_call: TRBJ1-4
clone_size: NA
cdr3_aa: CASGPGGRGYEKLFF
cdr3_nt: TGTGCCAGCGGCCCAGGTGGCCGAGGGTATGAAAAACTGTTTTTT

v_call: TRBV19
d_call: NA
j_call: TRBJ1-6
clone_size: NA
cdr3_aa: CASSMSTGNNSPLHF
cdr3_nt: TGTGCCAGTAGTATGTCGACGGGAAATAATTCACCCCTCCACTTT

v_call: TRBV19
d_call: NA
j_call: TRBJ2-2
clone_size: once
cdr3_aa: CASEQGPRTGELFF
cdr3_nt: TGTGCCAGTGAACAGGGACCCAGGACCGGGGAGCTGTTTTTT

v_call: TRBV3-1/TRBV3-2
d_call: NA
j_call: TRBJ2-2
clone_size: NA
cdr3_aa: CASSQESGNTGELFF
cdr3_nt: TGTGCCAGCAGCCAAGAGTCCGGGAACACCGGGGAGCTGTTTTTT

v_call: TRBV11-2
d_call: NA
j_call: TRBJ2-7
clone_size: NA
cdr3_aa: CASSLSRNFYEQYF
cdr3_nt: TGTGCCAGCAGCTTATCGCGGAACTTCTACGAGCAGTACTTC

v_call: TRBV2
d_call: NA
j_call: TRBJ2-7
clone_size: NA
cdr3_aa: CASSERGTMDEQYF
cdr3_nt: TGTGCCAGCAGTGAAAGGGGGACTATGGACGAGCAGTACTTC

v_call: TRBV2
d_call: TRBD2
j_call: TRBJ2-3
clone_size: NA
cdr3_aa: CASSPWASGAGGTDTQYF
cdr3_nt: TGTGCCAGCAGCCCTTGGGCTAGCGGGGCTGGTGGCACAGATACGCAGTATTTT

v_call: TRBV5-4
d_call: TRBD1
j_call: TRBJ1-4
clone_size: few
cdr3_aa: CASSLHPGQEDF
cdr3_nt: TGTGCCAGCAGCTTACATCCGGGACAGGAAGATTTT

v_call: TRBV28
d_call: NA
j_call: TRBJ1-4
clone_size: NA
cdr3_aa: CASSWLSNEKLFF
cdr3_nt: TGTGCCAGCAGTTGGCTCAGTAATGAAAAACTGTTTTTT

v_call: TRBV5-8
d_call: TRBD1
j_call: TRBJ2-2
clone_size: NA
cdr3_aa: CASSSPGGYTGELFF
cdr3_nt: TGTGCCAGCAGCTCCCCAGGGGGCTATACCGGGGAGCTGTTTTTT

v_call: TRBV4-2
d_call: TRBD2
j_call: TRBJ2-3
clone_size: NA
cdr3_aa: CASSQGGASGGTDTQYF
cdr3_nt: TGTGCCAGCAGCCAAGGGGGTGCTAGCGGGGGCACAGATACGCAGTATTTT

v_call: TRBV10-3
d_call: TRBD1
j_call: TRBJ1-1
clone_size: NA
cdr3_aa: CAIRVDRANTEAFF
cdr3_nt: TGTGCCATCAGGGTCGACAGGGCAAACACTGAAGCTTTCTTT

v_call: TRBV7-9
d_call: NA
j_call: TRBJ2-7
clone_size: NA
cdr3_aa: CASSPPEDSYEQYF
cdr3_nt: TGTGCCAGCAGCCCCCCGGAGGACTCCTACGAGCAGTACTTC

v_call: TRBV6-2/TRBV6-3
d_call: NA
j_call: TRBJ1-4
clone_size: NA
cdr3_aa: CASSYSVNRQDEKLFF
cdr3_nt: TGTGCCAGCAGTTACTCTGTCAACAGACAGGATGAAAAACTGTTTTTT

v_call: TRBV29-1
d_call: TRBD1
j_call: TRBJ2-5
clone_size: NA
cdr3_aa: CSARDSGQETQYF
cdr3_nt: TGCAGCGCGAGGGACAGCGGCCAAGAGACCCAGTACTTC

v_call: TRBV9
d_call: NA
j_call: TRBJ2-7
clone_size: NA
cdr3_aa: CASSQDTTYEQYF
cdr3_nt: TGTGCCAGCAGCCAGGACACAACCTACGAGCAGTACTTC

v_call: TRBV2
d_call: NA
j_call: TRBJ2-1
clone_size: NA
cdr3_aa: CASSEASDGEQFF
cdr3_nt: TGTGCCAGCAGTGAGGCTAGCGACGGTGAGCAGTTCTTC

v_call: TRBV19
d_call: NA
j_call: TRBJ2-5
clone_size: NA
cdr3_aa: CASSITLELQETQYF
cdr3_nt: TGTGCCAGTAGTATAACACTAGAACTACAAGAGACCCAGTACTTC

v_call: TRBV12-3/TRBV12-4
d_call: NA
j_call: TRBJ1-1
clone_size: NA
cdr3_aa: CASSLRRQTEAFF
cdr3_nt: TGTGCCAGCAGTTTAAGGCGGCAGACTGAAGCTTTCTTT

v_call: TRBV15
d_call: TRBD2
j_call: TRBJ2-7
clone_size: once
cdr3_aa: CATSRRGLAVYEQYF
cdr3_nt: TGTGCCACCAGCAGGAGGGGACTAGCGGTCTACGAGCAGTACTTC

v_call: TRBV4-2
d_call: NA
j_call: TRBJ1-4
clone_size: NA
cdr3_aa: CASSQGAGDNEKLFF
cdr3_nt: TGTGCCAGCAGCCAAGGCGCCGGGGATAATGAAAAACTGTTTTTT

v_call: TRBV6-2/TRBV6-3
d_call: NA
j_call: TRBJ2-5
clone_size: NA
cdr3_aa: CASSYSSWEAQETQYF
cdr3_nt: TGTGCCAGCAGTTACTCGTCTTGGGAGGCCCAAGAGACCCAGTACTTC

v_call: TRBV11-2
d_call: NA
j_call: TRBJ2-3
clone_size: NA
cdr3_aa: CASSPPRRGPSTDTQYF
cdr3_nt: TGTGCCAGCAGCCCACCCCGCAGGGGCCCGAGCACAGATACGCAGTATTTT

v_call: TRBV29-1
d_call: TRBD2
j_call: TRBJ2-1
clone_size: NA
cdr3_aa: CSVLATGGRNEQFF
cdr3_nt: TGCAGCGTACTAGCAACGGGAGGGCGGAATGAGCAGTTCTTC

v_call: TRBV21-1
d_call: NA
j_call: TRBJ1-6
clone_size: NA
cdr3_aa: CASSKGGHISPLHF
cdr3_nt: TGTGCCAGCAGCAAAGGAGGCCACATTTCACCCCTCCACTTT